This T cell receptor beta chain was recorded in a study of blood T cell repertoires in COVID-19. Measured with immunoSEQ multiplex PCR; TCRdb has only the in-frame clones, and not every one. Of approximately 110,000 clones in the sample, around 76% were seen once. Germline V gene lookup returns CDR1 SGHTA and CDR2 FQGNSA. This CDR3 has 12 amino acids. Trimming took 6 bases from V and 8 from J, leaving 11 bases between them. Material: peripheral blood. V is TRBV7-2 and J is TRBJ2-1, with no clear D. This TCR came from a man older than 75 with COVID-19, enrolled during active disease. CDR3 nucleotides: TGTGCCAGCAGTCTAACGTCCCATGAGCAGTTCTTC. Translated: CASSLTSHEQFF. Combining the CDR3 with reference TRBV7-2 and TRBJ2-1 gives the whole variable domain GAGVSQSPSNKVTEKGKDVELRCDPISGHTALYWYRQSLGQGLEFLIYFQGNSAPDKSGLPSDRFSAERTGGSVSTLTIQRTQQEDSAVYLCASSLTSHEQFFGPGTRLTVL.